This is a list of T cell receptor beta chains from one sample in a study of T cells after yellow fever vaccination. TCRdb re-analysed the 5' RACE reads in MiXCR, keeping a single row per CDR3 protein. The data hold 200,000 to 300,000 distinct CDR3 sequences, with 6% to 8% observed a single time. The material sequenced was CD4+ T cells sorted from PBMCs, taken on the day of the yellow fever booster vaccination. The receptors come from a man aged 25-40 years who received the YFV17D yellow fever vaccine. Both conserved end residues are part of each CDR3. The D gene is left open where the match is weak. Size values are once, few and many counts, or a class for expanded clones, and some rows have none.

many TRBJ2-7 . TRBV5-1 CASTPQWQSSGLSF TGCGCCAGCACCCCCCAGTGGCAGTCCTCGGGGTTGAGCTTC
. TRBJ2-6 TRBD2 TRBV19 CASSSGRADSGANVLTF TGTGCCAGTAGTAGCGGGAGAGCGGACTCTGGGGCCAACGTCCTGACTTTC
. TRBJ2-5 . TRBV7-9 CASSALWRETQYF TGTGCCAGCAGCGCCTTATGGCGGGAGACCCAGTACTTC
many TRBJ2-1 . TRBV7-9 CASSQGGRGQFF TGTGCCAGCAGCCAAGGGGGGAGGGGGCAGTTCTTC
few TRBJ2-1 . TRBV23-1 CASSQLSRNLVDEQFF TGCGCCAGCAGTCAATTGAGCAGGAACCTTGTCGATGAGCAGTTCTTC
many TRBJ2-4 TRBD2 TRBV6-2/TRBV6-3 CASSLAGGKAKNIQYF TGTGCCAGCAGTCTAGCGGGAGGGAAGGCCAAAAACATTCAGTACTTC
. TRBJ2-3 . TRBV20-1 CSARDPARGSTDTQYF TGCAGTGCTAGAGATCCCGCCCGGGGAAGCACAGATACGCAGTATTTT
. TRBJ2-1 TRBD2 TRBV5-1 CASSRTSGRRFVGDEQFF TGCGCCAGCAGCCGGACTAGCGGGAGGCGTTTCGTCGGAGATGAGCAGTTCTTC
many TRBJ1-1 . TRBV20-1 CSASRGDSEAFF TGCAGTGCTAGCAGGGGAGACTCTGAAGCTTTCTTT
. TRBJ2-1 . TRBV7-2 CASSLQNNEQFF TGTGCCAGCAGCTTGCAGAACAATGAGCAGTTCTTC
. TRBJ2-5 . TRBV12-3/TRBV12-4 CASSPSGSRAQYF TGTGCCAGCAGCCCCAGTGGGTCACGGGCCCAGTACTTC
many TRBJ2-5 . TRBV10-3 CAIRRDNPGETQYF TGTGCCATCAGGCGTGACAACCCGGGGGAGACCCAGTACTTC
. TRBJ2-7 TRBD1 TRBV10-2 CATLDRGSYEQYF TGCGCCACCCTTGACAGGGGGTCCTACGAGCAGTACTTC
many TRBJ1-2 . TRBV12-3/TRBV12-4 CASTSTSTYGYTF TGTGCCAGCACCAGTACTAGCACGTATGGCTACACCTTC
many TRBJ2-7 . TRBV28 CASSLQGIAYEQYF TGTGCCAGCAGTCTTCAGGGAATAGCCTACGAGCAGTACTTC
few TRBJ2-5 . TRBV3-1 CASSQDRGQETQYF TGTGCCAGCAGCCAAGATCGCGGCCAAGAGACCCAGTACTTC
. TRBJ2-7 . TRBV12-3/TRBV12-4 CASSFRVGYEQYF TGTGCCAGCAGTTTTAGGGTAGGCTACGAGCAGTACTTC
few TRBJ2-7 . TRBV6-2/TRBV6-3 CASSYSGTTYEQYF TGTGCCAGCAGTTATTCCGGGACGACCTACGAGCAGTACTTC
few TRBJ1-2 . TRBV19 CASTAQGHRGYTF TGTGCCAGTACCGCCCAGGGGCATCGTGGCTACACCTTC
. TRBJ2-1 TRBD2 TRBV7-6 CASSNTGTSMNEQFF TGTGCCAGCAGCAACACCGGGACTAGCATGAATGAGCAGTTCTTC
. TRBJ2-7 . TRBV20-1 CSAITGLFYEQYF TGCAGTGCTATTACAGGACTGTTCTACGAGCAGTACTTC
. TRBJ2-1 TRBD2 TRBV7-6 CASMSVASGAYNEQFF TGTGCCAGTATGTCCGTGGCTAGCGGTGCCTACAATGAGCAGTTCTTC
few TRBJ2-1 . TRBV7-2 CASSFPGTYNEQFF TGTGCCAGCAGCTTTCCCGGTACCTACAATGAGCAGTTCTTC
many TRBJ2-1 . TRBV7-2 CASSTTSTTYNEQFF TGTGCCAGCAGCACGACTAGTACTACATACAATGAGCAGTTCTTC
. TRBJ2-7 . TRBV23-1 CASSPRQRTYEQYF TGCGCCAGCAGTCCGAGACAGAGAACCTACGAGCAGTACTTC
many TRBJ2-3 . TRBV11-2 CASSLERDTQYF TGTGCCAGCAGCTTAGAAAGGGATACGCAGTATTTT
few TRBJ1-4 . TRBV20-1 CSASDGAATNEKLFF TGCAGTGCTAGTGACGGGGCAGCAACTAATGAAAAACTGTTTTTT
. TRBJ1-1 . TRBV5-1 CASSLGVGPPGAFF TGCGCCAGCAGCCTGGGGGTGGGGCCCCCCGGCGCTTTCTTT
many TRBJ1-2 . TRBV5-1 CASSPGTASGGYTF TGCGCCAGCAGCCCGGGGACCGCATCTGGGGGCTACACCTTC
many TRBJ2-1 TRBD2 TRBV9 CASSPRSGRVVNEQFF TGTGCCAGCAGCCCCCGGAGCGGGAGGGTCGTCAATGAGCAGTTCTTC
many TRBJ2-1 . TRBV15 CATSRERAPYNEQFF TGTGCCACCAGCAGAGAGCGAGCGCCCTACAATGAGCAGTTCTTC
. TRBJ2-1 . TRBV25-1 CASRGTLIKNEQFF TGTGCCAGCAGAGGGACCCTAATTAAAAATGAGCAGTTCTTC
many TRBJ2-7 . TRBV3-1 CASSQGNSPYEQYF TGTGCCAGCAGCCAAGGAAATAGTCCATACGAGCAGTACTTC
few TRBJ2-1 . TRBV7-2 CASSPRPGHEQFF TGTGCCAGCAGTCCTCGCCCCGGGCATGAGCAGTTCTTC
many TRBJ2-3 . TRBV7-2 CASSASNRADTQYF TGTGCCAGCAGCGCGTCCAACAGGGCAGATACGCAGTATTTT
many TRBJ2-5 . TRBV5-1 CASSARTTEETQYF TGCGCCAGCAGCGCCCGGACTACGGAAGAGACCCAGTACTTC
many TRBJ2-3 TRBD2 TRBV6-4 CASGEGHTDTQYF TGTGCCAGCGGGGAGGGCCACACAGATACGCAGTATTTT
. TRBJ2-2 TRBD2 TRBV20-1 CSAVSSGSTGELFF TGCAGTGCTGTTTCCAGCGGGAGTACCGGGGAGCTGTTTTTT
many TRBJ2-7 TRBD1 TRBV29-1 CSVRTGGFYEQYF TGCAGCGTCCGGACAGGGGGTTTTTACGAGCAGTACTTC
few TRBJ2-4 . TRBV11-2 CASSFLKAKNIQYF TGTGCCAGCAGCTTCCTGAAAGCCAAAAACATTCAGTACTTC
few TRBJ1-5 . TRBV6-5 CASSYSSSNQPQHF TGTGCCAGCAGTTACTCGAGTAGCAATCAGCCCCAGCATTTT
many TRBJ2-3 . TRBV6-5 CASSTRGGTQYF TGTGCCAGCAGTACTAGGGGTGGCACGCAGTATTTT
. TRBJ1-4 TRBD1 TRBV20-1 CSMYRGHEKLFF TGCAGCATGTACAGGGGACATGAAAAACTGTTTTTT
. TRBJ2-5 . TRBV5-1 CASSLVGLVYQETQYF TGCGCCAGCAGCTTGGTGGGTCTGGTGTACCAAGAGACCCAGTACTTC
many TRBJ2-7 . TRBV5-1 CASSLKGDGGTYEQYF TGCGCCAGCAGCTTGAAAGGGGACGGGGGTACCTACGAGCAGTACTTC
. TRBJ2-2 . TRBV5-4 CASSLGVPGELFF TGTGCCAGCAGCTTGGGAGTACCCGGGGAGCTGTTTTTT
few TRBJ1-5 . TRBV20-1 CSATWDSNQPQHF TGCAGTGCCACTTGGGACAGCAATCAGCCCCAGCATTTT
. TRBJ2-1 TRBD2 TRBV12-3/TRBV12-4 CASTGASGRSNEQFF TGTGCCAGCACCGGGGCTAGCGGGAGGAGCAATGAGCAGTTCTTC
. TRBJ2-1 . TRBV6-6 CATTTGFEQFF TGTGCCACTACTACAGGGTTTGAGCAGTTCTTC
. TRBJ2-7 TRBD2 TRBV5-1 CASSQKGLAGGPPTYEQYF TGCGCCAGCAGCCAAAAGGGACTAGCGGGAGGGCCTCCCACCTACGAGCAGTACTTC
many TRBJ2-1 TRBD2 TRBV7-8 CASSPRAGRVGDEQFF TGTGCCAGCAGCCCAAGAGCGGGACGGGTCGGCGATGAGCAGTTCTTC
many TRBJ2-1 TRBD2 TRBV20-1 CSASYSGIRSSYNEQFF TGCAGTGCTAGCTATAGCGGGATCAGGAGCTCCTACAATGAGCAGTTCTTC